Sequencing of this T cell receptor (beta chain) was carried out in a study of shared T cell receptors in the human thymus (dated by TCRdb to 2020 to 2022). With regard to the full study: The study examined how self-reactive, shared T-cell receptor alpha chains are generated in the human thymus.

Inclusive of the bounding cysteine and phenylalanine, the CDR3 is 17 residues long. The sequence is cut down to CDR3 DNA, 51 bases in frame from base 1. V trim: 0 bases; J trim: 1 base; unmatched bases: 7. In the germline V gene (reference sequence), CDR1 corresponds to SGHNT and CDR2 to YYREEE. As for this clone: The antigen it recognizes is unknown. No much larger clone exists at a distance of one base, and base qualities are not known.

The library came from the immunoSEQ multiplex PCR assay. In TCRdb, the immuneACCESS table is reduced to in-frame sequences with V and J assigned. These tables do not hold every clone; where another copy was compared, an unresolved V gene accounts for under half, and the others remain unexplained. For this sample there are approximately 760,000 clones; approximately 83% appear just once. About 0.0098% of the sample is held by the ten biggest clonotypes. The same data also contributed to another study, on human thymus T cells. Reported in the second study: Donors were immunologically healthy infants undergoing open corrective cardiac surgery for congenital heart defects in Finland. Thymus tissue was collected as surgical resects that were removed during corrective cardiac surgery. Both the thymic and the peripheral blood repertoires appeared to show biased V and J gene segment usage. The related research reported highly overlapping thymic TCR repertoires among unrelated individuals. The study described the TCR alpha and beta repertoires in about eight infant thymus samples and a few matching peripheral blood samples. The infant donors were about 7 to 244 days old, and the cohort included six or seven males and two females. Thymocytes were freed from the tissue by mechanical means and kept at -70 degrees C as pellets of about 9-33 million cells. A QIAsymphony instrument was used to extract genomic DNA from the frozen cell pellets. Using the immunoSEQ multiplex PCR assay, the TCRB and TCRAD loci were amplified from a standardized quantity of quality-controlled genomic DNA. Amplicons spanned the V(D)J region at a length sufficient to cover the CDR3 and identify V and J genes. Through the commercial immunoSEQ service, the amplicons were sequenced on an Illumina platform. Primer bias and sequencing errors were corrected as previously described, and TCRAD and TCRB definitions were based on the IMGT database. Analysis of the repertoires was done with immunoSEQ Analyzer 3.0 and VDJTools and included basic statistics, V/J segment usage, diversity estimates, rarefaction and pairwise overlap. Diversity was estimated with Chao1, ChaoE, Efron-Thisted, Shannon and inverse Simpson indices, and also on datasets down-sampled to the smallest sample. Repertoire overlap was assessed by strict matching of CDR3 nucleotide sequence, V gene and J gene, and clustering was done by Jaccard-based multidimensional scaling. On average, thymus samples gave roughly 740,000 unique TCRB clonotypes, whereas blood samples gave approximately 84,000.

The sequence was collected from a girl under three years old with a congenital heart defect. Donor details come from another sample of the same person, matched by shared clones. Sequencing input: thymocytes. The V gene is TRBV5-4 and the J gene is TRBJ1-1; 9 of the junction bases match TRBD1. The CDR3 in this case is CASSLGDRAIGNTEAFF. The nucleotides are TGTGCCAGCAGCTTGGGGGACAGGGCAATTGGGAACACTGAAGCTTTCTTT. Reference TRBV5-4 and TRBJ1-1 genes cover what lies past the CDR3, so the full variable domain is ETGVTQSPTHLIKTRGQQVTLRCSSQSGHNTVSWYQQALGQGPQFIFQYYREEENGRGNFPPRFSGLQFPNYSSELNVNALELDDSALYLCASSLGDRAIGNTEAFFGQGTRLTVV.